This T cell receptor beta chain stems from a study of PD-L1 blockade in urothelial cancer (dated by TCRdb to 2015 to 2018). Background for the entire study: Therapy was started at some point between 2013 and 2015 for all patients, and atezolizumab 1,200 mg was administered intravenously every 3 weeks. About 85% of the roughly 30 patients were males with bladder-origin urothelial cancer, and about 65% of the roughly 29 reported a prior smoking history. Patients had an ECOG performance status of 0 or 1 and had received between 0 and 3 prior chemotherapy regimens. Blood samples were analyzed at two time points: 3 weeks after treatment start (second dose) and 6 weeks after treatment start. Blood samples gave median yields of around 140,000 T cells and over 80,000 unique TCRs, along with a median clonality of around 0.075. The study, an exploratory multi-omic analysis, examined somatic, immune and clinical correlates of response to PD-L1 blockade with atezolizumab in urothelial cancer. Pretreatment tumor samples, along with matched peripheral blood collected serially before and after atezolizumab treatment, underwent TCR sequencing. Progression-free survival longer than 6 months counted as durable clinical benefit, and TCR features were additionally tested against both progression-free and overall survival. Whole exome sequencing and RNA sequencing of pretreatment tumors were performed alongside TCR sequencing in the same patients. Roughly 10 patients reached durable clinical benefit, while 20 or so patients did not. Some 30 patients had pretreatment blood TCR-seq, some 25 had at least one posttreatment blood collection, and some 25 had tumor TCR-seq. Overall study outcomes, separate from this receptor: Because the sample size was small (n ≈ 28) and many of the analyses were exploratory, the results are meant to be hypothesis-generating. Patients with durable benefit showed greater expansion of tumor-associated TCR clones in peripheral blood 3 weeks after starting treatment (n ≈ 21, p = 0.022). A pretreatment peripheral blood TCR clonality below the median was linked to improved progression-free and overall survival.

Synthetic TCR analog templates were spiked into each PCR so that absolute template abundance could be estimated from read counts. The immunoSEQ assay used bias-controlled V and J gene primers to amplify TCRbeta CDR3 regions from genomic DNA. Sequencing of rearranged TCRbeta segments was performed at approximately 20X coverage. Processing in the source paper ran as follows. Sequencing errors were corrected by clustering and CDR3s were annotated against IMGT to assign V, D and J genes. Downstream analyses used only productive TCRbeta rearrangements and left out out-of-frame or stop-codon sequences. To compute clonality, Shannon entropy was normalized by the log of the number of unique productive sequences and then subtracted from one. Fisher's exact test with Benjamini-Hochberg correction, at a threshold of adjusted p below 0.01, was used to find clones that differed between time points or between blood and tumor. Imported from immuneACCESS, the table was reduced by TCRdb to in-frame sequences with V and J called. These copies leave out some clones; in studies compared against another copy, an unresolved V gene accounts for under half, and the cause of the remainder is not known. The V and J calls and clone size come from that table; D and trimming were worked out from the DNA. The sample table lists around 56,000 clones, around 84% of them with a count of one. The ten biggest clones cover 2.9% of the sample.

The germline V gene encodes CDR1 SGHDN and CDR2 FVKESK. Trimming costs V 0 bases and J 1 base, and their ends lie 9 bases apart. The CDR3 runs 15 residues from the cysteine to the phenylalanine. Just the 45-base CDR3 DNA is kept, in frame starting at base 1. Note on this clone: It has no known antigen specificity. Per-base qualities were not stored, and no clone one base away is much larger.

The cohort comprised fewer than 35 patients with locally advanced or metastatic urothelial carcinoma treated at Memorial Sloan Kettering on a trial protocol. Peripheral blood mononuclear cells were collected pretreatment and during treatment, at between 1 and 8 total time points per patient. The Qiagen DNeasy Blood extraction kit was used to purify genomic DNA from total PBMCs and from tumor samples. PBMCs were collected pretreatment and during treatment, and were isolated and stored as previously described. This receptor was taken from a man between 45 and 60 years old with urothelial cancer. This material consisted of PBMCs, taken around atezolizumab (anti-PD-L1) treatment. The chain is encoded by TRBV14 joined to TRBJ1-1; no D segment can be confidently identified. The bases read TGTGCCAGCAGCCAAGATTCTCAGTGGAACACTGAAGCTTTCTTT. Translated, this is CASSQDSQWNTEAFF.